These 29 T cell receptor beta chains were all obtained from the same sample, sequenced in a study of identical twins. One entry per CDR3 protein results from TCRdb running MiXCR on the 5' RACE reads. The sample records approximately 550,000 distinct CDR3 sequences, approximately 20% being singletons. This sample also appeared in a second study, on yellow fever vaccine responses in identical twins.

Source material: CD4+ T cells sorted from blood. The receptors stem from a woman aged 18-35 years in good health.

The J gene is TRBJ2-1, the V gene TRBV4-1; 12 bases are shared with TRBD2. The trim removed 2 bases at V and 4 bases at J, leaving 3 bases unmatched. The CDR3 loop spans 16 amino acids. Germline-derived CDR1 and CDR2 are MGHRA and YSYEKL. CDR3: CASSQILAGGYNEQFF. The CDR3 bases are TGCGCCAGCAGCCAAATACTAGCGGGAGGATACAATGAGCAGTTCTTC.

This clonotype showed up just a few times. The J gene is TRBJ2-1, the V gene TRBV5-1; possibly TRBD1 for D (6 bases). The V end was cut by 4 bases, the J end by 8 bases, with 13 bases between. Germline V lookup: CDR1 SGHRS, CDR2 YFSETQ. The length of the CDR3 is 13 residues. Written as DNA, the CDR3 is TGCGCCAGCAGCCAAGGGACAACGGATGAGCAGTTCTTC. Residues: CASSQGTTDEQFF.

This clonotype was observed a few times. The chain uses TRBV11-3 and TRBJ2-7; 7 bases are shared with TRBD1. The CDR3 consists of 16 residues. The V gene's germline CDR1 is SGHNT and CDR2 YENEEA. Unmatched junction bases numbered 10, after V lost 4 bases and J lost 1 base. CDR3 residues: CASSYLTRDRSYEQYF. DNA for the CDR3: TGTGCCAGCAGCTATCTAACCCGGGACAGATCCTACGAGCAGTACTTC.

This chain connects TRBV5-1 to TRBJ2-7; D may be TRBD2 (5 bases). The CDR3 consists of 14 residues. Per the germline V gene, CDR1 is SGHRS and CDR2 is YFSETQ. The V and J ends lost 0 bases and 6 bases respectively, with 13 bases between them. The CDR3 sequence is CASSLVGRSSEQYF. DNA of the CDR3: TGCGCCAGCAGCTTGGTTGGGAGATCTAGCGAGCAGTACTTC.

This clonotype was seen a single time. This chain connects TRBV3-1 to TRBJ2-1; 14 nucleotides line up with TRBD2. V shed 2 bases, J shed 9 bases, and the junction held 6 bases outside the gene matches. Germline lookup yields CDR1 LGHDT and CDR2 YNNKEL (reference sequence). CDR3 length: 16 residues. The DNA for the CDR3 is TGTGCCAGCAGCCAACTAGGACTAGCGGGAGGACGTGAGCAGTTCTTC. Its translation is CASSQLGLAGGREQFF.

J is TRBJ2-1 and V is TRBV2; D is ambiguous. Germline V gene data show CDR1 as SNHLY and CDR2 as FYNNEI. The CDR3 covers 15 residues. Trimming stripped 6 bases from V and 3 bases from J, with 15 bases between. Here the CDR3 reads CASSGRHHRYNEQFF. The DNA for the CDR3 is TGTGCCAGCAGCGGCCGACATCACCGCTACAATGAGCAGTTCTTC.

This clonotype was counted between two and nine times. Germline is not matched at one junction end, which may reflect a read error. The V gene is TRBV5-1, the J gene TRBJ1-5; D is uncertain. The CDR3 is 15 amino acids. CDR1 is SGHRS, CDR2 YFSETQ, per germline. DNA for the CDR3: TGCGCCAGCAGCTTCAGCCCGGAAGGGAATCAGCTCCAGCATTTT. Protein: CASSFSPEGNQLQHF.

A few counts support this clonotype. The rearrangement links TRBV7-2 to TRBJ1-2; D unclear. V dropped 5 bases and J dropped 0 bases, with 13 bases sitting between them. Germline CDR1 and CDR2: SGHTA and FQGNSA. The CDR3 consists of 15 residues. CDR3 sequence: CASSRGPTPNYGYTF. The CDR3 DNA is TGTGCCAGCAGCCGAGGCCCGACGCCTAACTATGGCTACACCTTC.

Note on this clonotype: A junction end diverges from the germline sequence, so it may reflect a read error. The rearrangement uses TRBV28 and TRBJ1-5, with TRBD1 matching over 7 bases. This CDR3 is 14 amino acids long. Germline V lookup: CDR1 MDHEN, CDR2 SYDVKM. CDR3 nucleotide sequence: TGTGCCAGCAGTCAGGGGGGGATAAATCGGCCCCAGCATTTT. This gives the protein CASSQGGINRPQHF.

This clonotype was observed at least ten times. The chain combines TRBV12-3 or TRBV12-4 with TRBJ2-7; TRBD1 might be the D (5 bases). The CDR3 contains 12 residues. V was pared by 4 bases and J by 4 bases, with 8 bases between. CDR3 residues: CASSYKGYEQYF. CDR3 DNA sequence: TGTGCCAGCAGTTATAAGGGGTACGAGCAGTACTTC.

This clonotype has ten or more counts. The chain couples TRBV5-1 to TRBJ1-1, with TRBD1 matching over 7 bases. The CDR3 is made up of 13 amino acids. CDR1 is SGHRS, CDR2 YFSETQ, per germline. The V segment lost 4 bases and the J segment 5 bases; nucleotides outside the gene matches: 5. CDR3 bases: TGCGCCAGCAGCCCCGACAGGGAGACTGAAGCTTTCTTT. It is translated as CASSPDRETEAFF.

This sequence joins TRBV5-8 and TRBJ2-1, with D possibly being TRBD1 or TRBD2 (5 bases each). Germline V lookup: CDR1 SGHTS, CDR2 YDEGEE. The CDR3 is 14 amino acids. V dropped 0 bases and J dropped 7 bases, with 11 bases sitting between them. CDR3 amino acids: CASSLGDESNEQFF. The CDR3 DNA reads TGTGCCAGCAGCTTGGGGGACGAGAGTAATGAGCAGTTCTTC.

This chain joins TRBV7-3 and TRBJ2-1, with 14 bases matching TRBD2. V trimming: 0 bases; J trimming: 7 bases; junction bases outside the gene matches: 14. Germline lookup yields CDR1 SGHTA and CDR2 FQGTGA. This CDR3 has 20 amino acids. The CDR3 bases are TGTGCCAGCAGCTTAACTAACGTGGGAGGGACTAGCGGGAGTAGGAATGAGCAGTTCTTC. This translates into CASSLTNVGGTSGSRNEQFF.

Only a few counts were recorded for this clonotype. V is TRBV29-1 and J is TRBJ1-1; D call uncertain. Germline V CDR1 and CDR2: SQVTM, ANQGSEA. The V end lost 6 bases, the J end lost 2 bases, and 10 bases lay between the germline ends. The CDR3 runs 12 residues. This CDR3 is CSVLRDNTEAFF. The DNA of the CDR3 is TGCAGCGTATTGCGGGATAACACTGAAGCTTTCTTT.

This chain uses TRBV27 with TRBJ1-3; TRBD1 matches 7 bases. CDR3 size: 15 residues. V was clipped by 4 bases and J by 2 bases; unmatched bases: 5. Germline CDR1 reads MNHEY; CDR2 reads SMNVEV (reference sequence). The CDR3 here is CASSSKGTAGNTIYF. Written as DNA, the CDR3 is TGTGCCAGCAGTTCCAAGGGGACAGCTGGAAACACCATATATTTT.

This clonotype was seen a handful of times. The chain carries TRBV29-1 and TRBJ2-7; D may be TRBD1 (6 bases). Trimming left V 4 bases short and J 4 bases short, with 17 bases between. The CDR3 consists of 14 residues. Per germline, CDR1 SQVTM and CDR2 ANQGSEA. The CDR3 spells CSVGWQGRGYEQYV. Here the CDR3 DNA reads TGCAGCGTTGGATGGCAGGGGAGAGGGTACGAGCAGTACGTC.

This chain uses TRBV21-1 with TRBJ2-3; the table's D gene call, TRBD1, was not cross checked with the DNA. TRBV21-1 is noted as a pseudogene. The CDR3 has 16 amino acids. The chain's CDR3 is CASRNKQPQHTDTQYF. The CDR3 nucleotides read TGTGCCAGCAGGAACAAGCAGCCCCAACACACAGATACGCAGTATTTT.

In DNA form, the CDR3 reads TGTGCCAGCTCAACCGGGACCGCTACCGGGGAGCTGTTTTTT. Residues: CASSTGTATGELFF. This rearrangement joins TRBV18 to TRBJ2-2; D possibly matches TRBD1 or TRBD2 (5 bases each). The CDR3 contains 14 residues. Trimming pared 5 bases from V and 5 bases from J, leaving 12 bases between. CDR1 is KGHSH and CDR2 is LQKENI in the germline V gene.

V usage is TRBV20-1 and J usage is TRBJ1-1; D is perhaps TRBD1 (6 bases). Germline V CDR1 and CDR2: DFQATT, SNEGSKA (reference sequence). V was clipped by 6 bases and J by 6 bases, with 20 bases between them. The CDR3 extends over 14 amino acids. In nucleotides, the CDR3 is TGCAGTGCCGACGACGGACAGCCGGGACCTGAAGCTTTCTTT. Its protein product is CSADDGQPGPEAFF.

This clonotype came up a few times. This chain uses TRBV11-2 with TRBJ2-7, with D unresolved. Trimming left V 3 bases short and J 3 bases short, with 9 bases between. This CDR3 has 13 amino acids. Per germline, CDR1 SGHAT and CDR2 FQNNGV. The chain's CDR3 is CASSFTNYYEQYV. CDR3 nucleotide sequence: TGTGCCAGCAGCTTCACAAACTACTACGAGCAGTACGTC.

In its sample, this clonotype was seen a few times. The V gene is TRBV10-3, the J gene TRBJ2-1; 14 positions match TRBD2. The CDR3 is 15 amino acids. J lost 2 bases, V lost 10 bases, and 4 bases had no gene match. CDR1 is ENHRY, CDR2 SYGVKD, per germline. CDR3 region: CATRLAGGTYNEQFF. The DNA for the CDR3 is TGTGCCACACGACTAGCGGGAGGGACCTACAATGAGCAGTTCTTC.

J is TRBJ1-2 and V is TRBV2; D gene unclear. The V end was cut by 5 bases, the J end by 3 bases, with 7 bases between. The CDR3 consists of 12 residues. Looked up from germline, CDR1 is SNHLY and CDR2 is FYNNEI. The CDR3 DNA follows: TGTGCCAGCAGTTATACAGACTATGGCTACACCTTC. This gives the protein CASSYTDYGYTF.

This clonotype has only a few counts. This sequence joins TRBV12-3 or TRBV12-4 and TRBJ2-6; 9 bases are a match to TRBD2. J was trimmed by 1 base and V by 6 bases; bases with no gene match: 7. The CDR3 totals 17 residues. CDR3 residues: CASRYHSGRSGANVLTF. CDR3 coding DNA: TGTGCCAGCAGGTATCATAGCGGGAGATCTGGGGCCAACGTCCTGACTTTC.

This chain connects TRBV7-9 to TRBJ2-1, with D unclear. The CDR3 contains 13 residues. V lost 1 base to trimming and J lost 10 bases, with 11 bases between them. Per germline, CDR1 SEHNR and CDR2 FQNEAQ (reference sequence). The CDR3 DNA is TGTGCCAGCAGCTTAGGACCAGTCGGGGAGCAGTTCTTC. Its protein product is CASSLGPVGEQFF.

The rearrangement links TRBV12-3 or TRBV12-4 to TRBJ2-4; a possible D gene is TRBD1 (6 bases). This CDR3 spans 15 amino acids. V was clipped by 6 bases and J by 1 base, with 13 bases between them. The CDR3 spells CASRKTGIAKNIQYF. In DNA form, the CDR3 reads TGTGCCAGCAGAAAAACAGGGATCGCCAAAAACATTCAGTACTTC.

There are many counts of this clonotype. The chain combines TRBV11-2 with TRBJ2-1; D is perhaps TRBD1 (5 bases). With 5 bases removed from V and 6 bases from J, the gap between germline ends came to 17 bases. In germline, CDR1 is SGHAT, CDR2 FQNNGV. The CDR3 runs 15 residues. The CDR3 loop is CASSQNQPGRNEQFF. In DNA form, the CDR3 reads TGTGCCAGCAGCCAAAATCAGCCAGGGCGCAATGAGCAGTTCTTC.

The chain combines TRBV2 with TRBJ1-4; 8 nucleotides match TRBD1. In germline, CDR1 is SNHLY, CDR2 FYNNEI. J gave up 2 bases and V 4 bases, and 6 bases lay outside the gene matches. CDR3 length: 16 amino acids. CDR3 sequence reads: CASSVNYRGTNEKLFF. DNA of the CDR3: TGTGCCAGCAGTGTCAACTACAGGGGGACTAATGAAAAACTGTTTTTT.

This clonotype was counted between two and nine times. The chain has TRBV12-3 or TRBV12-4 and TRBJ2-7; no firm D call. This CDR3 spans 14 amino acids. Trimming removed 1 base at V and 3 bases at J, with 10 bases between. CDR3 sequence: CASSLGRPVYEQYF. CDR3 coding DNA: TGTGCCAGCAGTTTAGGGCGCCCCGTCTACGAGCAGTACTTC.

This clonotype was counted ten times or more. This sequence joins TRBV27 and TRBJ1-6; 11 bases are a match to TRBD1. Germline-derived CDR1 and CDR2 are MNHEY and SMNVEV (reference sequence). The CDR3 covers 16 residues. J gave up 6 bases and V 1 base, and 2 bases lay outside the gene matches. CDR3 bases: TGTGCCAGCAGTTTATGGGGACAGGGGGGTAATTCACCCCTCCACTTT. Protein: CASSLWGQGGNSPLHF.